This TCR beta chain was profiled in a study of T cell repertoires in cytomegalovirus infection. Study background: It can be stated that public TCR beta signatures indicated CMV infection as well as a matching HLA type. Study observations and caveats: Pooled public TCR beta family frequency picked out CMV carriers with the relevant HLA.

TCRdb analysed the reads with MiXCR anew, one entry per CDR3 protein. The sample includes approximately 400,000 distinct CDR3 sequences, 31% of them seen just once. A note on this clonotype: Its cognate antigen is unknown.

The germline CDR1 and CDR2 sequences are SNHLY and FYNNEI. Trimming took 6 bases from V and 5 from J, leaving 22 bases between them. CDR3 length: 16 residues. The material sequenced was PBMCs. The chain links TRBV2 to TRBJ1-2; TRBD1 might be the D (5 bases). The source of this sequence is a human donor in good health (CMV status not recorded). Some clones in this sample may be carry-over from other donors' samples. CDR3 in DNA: TGTGCCAGCAGCCAAGCCGGGACGGACGGAGGGTATGGCTACACCTTC. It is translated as CASSQAGTDGGYGYTF.